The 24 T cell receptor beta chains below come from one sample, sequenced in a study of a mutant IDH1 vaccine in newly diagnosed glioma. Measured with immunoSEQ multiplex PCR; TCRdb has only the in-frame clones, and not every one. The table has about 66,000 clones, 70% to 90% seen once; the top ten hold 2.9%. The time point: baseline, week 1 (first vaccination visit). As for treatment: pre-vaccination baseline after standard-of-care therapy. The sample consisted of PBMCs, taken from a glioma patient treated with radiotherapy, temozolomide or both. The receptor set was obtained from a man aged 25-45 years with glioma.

In DNA, the CDR3 is TGCGCCAGCAGTGACGGACAGGGAAGCTACAATGAGCAGTTCTTC. This codes for CASSDGQGSYNEQFF. The chain carries TRBV4-1 and TRBJ2-1; 8 bases agree with TRBD1. From germline, CDR1 is MGHRA and CDR2 YSYEKL. V gave up 6 bases and J gave up 3 bases; unmatched junction bases: 7. There are 15 residues in the CDR3.

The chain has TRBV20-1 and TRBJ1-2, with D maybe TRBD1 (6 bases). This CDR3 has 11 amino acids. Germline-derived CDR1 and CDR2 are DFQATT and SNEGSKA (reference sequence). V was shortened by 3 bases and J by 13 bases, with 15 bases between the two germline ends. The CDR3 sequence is CSARDLQGITF. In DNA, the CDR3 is TGCAGTGCTAGGGATTTACAGGGAATCACCTTC.

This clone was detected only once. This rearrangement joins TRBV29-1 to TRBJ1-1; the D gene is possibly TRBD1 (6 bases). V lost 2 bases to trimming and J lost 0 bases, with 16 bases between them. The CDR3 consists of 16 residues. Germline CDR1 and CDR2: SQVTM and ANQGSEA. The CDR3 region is CSVETERGAMNTEAFF. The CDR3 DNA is TGCAGCGTTGAAACGGAGAGGGGGGCCATGAACACTGAAGCTTTCTTT.

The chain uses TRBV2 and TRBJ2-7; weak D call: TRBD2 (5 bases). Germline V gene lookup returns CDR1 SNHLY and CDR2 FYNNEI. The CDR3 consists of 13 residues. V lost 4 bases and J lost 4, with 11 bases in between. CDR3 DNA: TGTGCCAGCAGTGGGGCTGGACTTTACGAGCAGTACTTC. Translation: CASSGAGLYEQYF.

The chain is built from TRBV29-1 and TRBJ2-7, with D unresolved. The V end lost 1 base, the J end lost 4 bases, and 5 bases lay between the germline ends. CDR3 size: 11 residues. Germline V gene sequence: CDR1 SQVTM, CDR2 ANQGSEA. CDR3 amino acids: CSVEGSYEQYF. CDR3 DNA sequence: TGCAGCGTTGAAGGGTCATACGAGCAGTACTTC.

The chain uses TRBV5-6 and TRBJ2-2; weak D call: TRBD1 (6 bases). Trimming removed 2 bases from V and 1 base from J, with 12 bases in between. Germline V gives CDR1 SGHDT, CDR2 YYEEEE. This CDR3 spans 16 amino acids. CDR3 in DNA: TGTGCCAGCAGCTTTCGAACAGGGAGGAACACCGGGGAGCTGTTTTTT. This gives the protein CASSFRTGRNTGELFF.

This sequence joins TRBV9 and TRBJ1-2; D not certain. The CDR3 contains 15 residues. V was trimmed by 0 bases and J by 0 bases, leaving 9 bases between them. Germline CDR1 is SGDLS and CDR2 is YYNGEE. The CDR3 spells CASSVAASTNYGYTF. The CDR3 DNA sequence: TGTGCCAGCAGCGTAGCTGCCAGCACTAACTATGGCTACACCTTC.

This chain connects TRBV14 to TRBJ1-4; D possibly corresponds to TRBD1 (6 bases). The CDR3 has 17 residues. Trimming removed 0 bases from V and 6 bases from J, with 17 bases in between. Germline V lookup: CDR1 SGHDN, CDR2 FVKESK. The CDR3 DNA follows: TGTGCCAGCAGCCAAGATTGGACAGCAAATACTGATGAAAAACTGTTTTTT. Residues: CASSQDWTANTDEKLFF. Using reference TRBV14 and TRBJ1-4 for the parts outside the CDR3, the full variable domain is EAGVTQFPSHSVIEKGQTVTLRCDPISGHDNLYWYRRVMGKEIKFLLHFVKESKQDESGMPNNRFLAERTGGTYSTLKVQPAELEDSGVYFCASSQDWTANTDEKLFFGSGTQLSVL.

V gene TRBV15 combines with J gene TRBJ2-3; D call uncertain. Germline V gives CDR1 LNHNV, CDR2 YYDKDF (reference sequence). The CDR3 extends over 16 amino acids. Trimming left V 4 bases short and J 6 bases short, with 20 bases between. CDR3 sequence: CATSMDPALYPDTQYF. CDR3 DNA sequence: TGTGCCACCAGCATGGATCCGGCCCTCTACCCGGATACGCAGTATTTT.

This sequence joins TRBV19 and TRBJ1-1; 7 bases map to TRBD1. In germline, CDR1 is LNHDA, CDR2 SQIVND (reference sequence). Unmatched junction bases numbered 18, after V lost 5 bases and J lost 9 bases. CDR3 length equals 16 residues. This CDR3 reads CASSPSVVGTEGKAFF. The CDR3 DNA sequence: TGTGCCAGTAGTCCGTCGGTGGTCGGGACAGAAGGAAAAGCTTTCTTT.

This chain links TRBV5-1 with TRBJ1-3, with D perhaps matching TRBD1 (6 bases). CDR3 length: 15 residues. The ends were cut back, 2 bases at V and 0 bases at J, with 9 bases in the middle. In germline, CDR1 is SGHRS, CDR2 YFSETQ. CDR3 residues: CASSFGGVSGNTIYF. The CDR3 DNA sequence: TGCGCCAGCAGCTTTGGGGGCGTCTCTGGAAACACCATATATTTT.

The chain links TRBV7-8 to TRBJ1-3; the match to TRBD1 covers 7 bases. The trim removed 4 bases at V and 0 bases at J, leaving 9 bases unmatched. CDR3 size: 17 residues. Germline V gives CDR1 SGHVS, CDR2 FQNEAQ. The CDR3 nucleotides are TGTGCCAGCAGCTCGCAAGGGACAGTGAGCTCTGGAAACACCATATATTTT. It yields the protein CASSSQGTVSSGNTIYF.

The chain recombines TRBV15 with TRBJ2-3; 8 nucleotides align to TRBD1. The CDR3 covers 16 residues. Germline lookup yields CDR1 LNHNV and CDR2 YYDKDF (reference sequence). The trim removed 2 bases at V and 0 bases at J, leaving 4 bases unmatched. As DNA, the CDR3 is TGTGCCACCAGCAGAACAGGGGGTCGGAGCACAGATACGCAGTATTTT. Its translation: CATSRTGGRSTDTQYF. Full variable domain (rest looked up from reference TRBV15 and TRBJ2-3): DAMVIQNPRYQVTQFGKPVTLSCSQTLNHNVMYWYQQKSSQAPKLLFHYYDKDFNNEADTPDNFQSRRPNTSFCFLDIRSPGLGDTAMYLCATSRTGGRSTDTQYFGPGTRLTVL.

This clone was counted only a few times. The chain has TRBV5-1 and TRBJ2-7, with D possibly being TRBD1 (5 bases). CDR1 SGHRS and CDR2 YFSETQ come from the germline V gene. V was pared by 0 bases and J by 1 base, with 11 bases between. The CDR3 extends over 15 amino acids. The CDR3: CASSLDPWTSYEQYF. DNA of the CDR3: TGCGCCAGCAGCTTGGATCCATGGACATCCTACGAGCAGTACTTC.

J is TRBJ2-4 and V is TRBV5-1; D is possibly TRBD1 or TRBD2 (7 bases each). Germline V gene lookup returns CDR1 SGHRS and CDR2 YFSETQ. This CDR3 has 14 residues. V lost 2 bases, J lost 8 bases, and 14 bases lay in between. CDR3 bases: TGCGCCAGCAGCTTAGAGGGGGCGGGAGACATTCAGTACTTC. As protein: CASSLEGAGDIQYF.

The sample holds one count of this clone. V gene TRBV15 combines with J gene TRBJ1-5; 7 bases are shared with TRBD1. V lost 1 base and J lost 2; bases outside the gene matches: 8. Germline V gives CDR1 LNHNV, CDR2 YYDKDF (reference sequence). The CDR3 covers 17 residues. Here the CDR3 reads CATSRATQGPGNQPQHF. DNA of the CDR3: TGTGCCACCAGCAGAGCAACACAGGGGCCGGGCAATCAGCCCCAGCATTTT.

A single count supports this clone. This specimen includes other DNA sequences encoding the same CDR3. This chain's CDR3 is CASSLGLRSSYNEQFF. The CDR3 DNA follows: TGTGCCAGCAGCCTAGGACTAAGAAGCTCCTACAATGAGCAGTTCTTC. The chain has TRBV11-2 and TRBJ2-1; weak D call: TRBD2 (6 bases). The CDR3 runs 16 residues. Deletions cut 5 bases from V and 0 bases from J, with 14 bases between. CDR1 is SGHAT and CDR2 is FQNNGV in the germline V gene. Looking up the rest from reference TRBV11-2 and TRBJ2-1 gives the full variable domain: EAGVAQSPRYKIIEKRQSVAFWCNPISGHATLYWYQQILGQGPKLLIQFQNNGVVDDSQLPKDRFSAERLKGVDSTLKIQPAKLEDSAVYLCASSLGLRSSYNEQFFGPGTRLTVL.

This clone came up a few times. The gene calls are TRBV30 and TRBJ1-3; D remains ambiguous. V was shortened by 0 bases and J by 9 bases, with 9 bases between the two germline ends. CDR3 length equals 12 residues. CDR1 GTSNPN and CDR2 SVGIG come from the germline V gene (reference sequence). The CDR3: CAWSVLGATIYF. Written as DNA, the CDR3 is TGTGCCTGGAGTGTACTGGGTGCCACCATATATTTT.

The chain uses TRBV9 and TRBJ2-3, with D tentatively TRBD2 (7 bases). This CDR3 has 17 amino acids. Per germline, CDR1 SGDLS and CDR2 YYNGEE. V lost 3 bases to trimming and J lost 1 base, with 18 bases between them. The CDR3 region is CASSAPRGGHRTDTQYF. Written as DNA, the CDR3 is TGTGCCAGCAGCGCACCAAGGGGGGGACATCGCACAGATACGCAGTATTTT.

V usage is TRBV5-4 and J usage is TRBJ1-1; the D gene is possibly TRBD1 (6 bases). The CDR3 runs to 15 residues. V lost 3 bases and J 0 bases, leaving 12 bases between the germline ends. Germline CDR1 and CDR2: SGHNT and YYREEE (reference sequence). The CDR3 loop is CASSSRQVVNTEAFF. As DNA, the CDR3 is TGTGCCAGCAGCTCACGACAGGTAGTGAACACTGAAGCTTTCTTT.

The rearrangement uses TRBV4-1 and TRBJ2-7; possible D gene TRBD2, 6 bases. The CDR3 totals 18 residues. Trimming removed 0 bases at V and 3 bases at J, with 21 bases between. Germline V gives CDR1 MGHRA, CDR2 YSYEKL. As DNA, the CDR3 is TGCGCCAGCAGCCAAGAAGGGCCTAGCGCGGGGAGCGACTACGAGCAGTACTTC. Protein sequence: CASSQEGPSAGSDYEQYF.

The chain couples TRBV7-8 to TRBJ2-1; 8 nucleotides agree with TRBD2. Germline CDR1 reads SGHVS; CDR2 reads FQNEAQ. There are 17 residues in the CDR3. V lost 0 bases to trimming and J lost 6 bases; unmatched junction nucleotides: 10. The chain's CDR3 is CASSLALRAGVGNEQFF. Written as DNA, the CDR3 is TGTGCCAGCAGCTTAGCGTTACGAGCGGGGGTGGGCAATGAGCAGTTCTTC.

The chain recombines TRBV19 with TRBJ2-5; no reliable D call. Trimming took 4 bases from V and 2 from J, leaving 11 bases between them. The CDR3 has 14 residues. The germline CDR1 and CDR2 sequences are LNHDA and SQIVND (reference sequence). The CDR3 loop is CASSRASTQETQYF. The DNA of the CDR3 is TGTGCCAGTAGTAGGGCCAGTACGCAAGAGACCCAGTACTTC.

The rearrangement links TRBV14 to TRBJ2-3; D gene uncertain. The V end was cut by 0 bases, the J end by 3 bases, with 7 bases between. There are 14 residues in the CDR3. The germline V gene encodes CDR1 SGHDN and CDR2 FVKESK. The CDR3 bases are TGTGCCAGCAGCCAAGACCCTACTACAGATACGCAGTATTTT. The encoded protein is CASSQDPTTDTQYF.